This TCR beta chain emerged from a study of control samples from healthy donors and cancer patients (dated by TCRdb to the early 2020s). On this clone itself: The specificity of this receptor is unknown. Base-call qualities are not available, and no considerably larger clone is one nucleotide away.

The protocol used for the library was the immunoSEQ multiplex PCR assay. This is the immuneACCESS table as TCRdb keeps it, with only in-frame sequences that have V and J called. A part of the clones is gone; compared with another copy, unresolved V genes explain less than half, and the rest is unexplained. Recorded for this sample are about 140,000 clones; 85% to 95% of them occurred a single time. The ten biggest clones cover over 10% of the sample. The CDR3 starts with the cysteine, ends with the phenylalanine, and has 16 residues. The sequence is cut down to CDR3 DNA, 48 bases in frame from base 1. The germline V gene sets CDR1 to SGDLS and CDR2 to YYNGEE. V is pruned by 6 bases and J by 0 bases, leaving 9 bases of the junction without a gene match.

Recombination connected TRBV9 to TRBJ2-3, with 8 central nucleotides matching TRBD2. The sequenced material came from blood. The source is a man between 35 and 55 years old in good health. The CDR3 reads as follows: CASTLTTSASTDTQYF. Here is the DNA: TGTGCCAGCACCCTGACGACTAGCGCTAGCACAGATACGCAGTATTTT.